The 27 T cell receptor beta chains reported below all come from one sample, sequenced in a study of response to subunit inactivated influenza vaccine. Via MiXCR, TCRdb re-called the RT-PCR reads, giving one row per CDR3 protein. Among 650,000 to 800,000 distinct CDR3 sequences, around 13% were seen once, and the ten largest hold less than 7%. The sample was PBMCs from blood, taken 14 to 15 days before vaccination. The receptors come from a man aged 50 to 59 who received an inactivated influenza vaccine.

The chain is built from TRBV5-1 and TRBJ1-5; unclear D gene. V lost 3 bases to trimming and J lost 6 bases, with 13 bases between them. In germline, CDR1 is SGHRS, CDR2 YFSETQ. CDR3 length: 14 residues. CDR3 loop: CASSSRSGGQPQHF. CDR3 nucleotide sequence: TGCGCCAGCAGCTCCCGATCAGGAGGTCAGCCCCAGCATTTT.

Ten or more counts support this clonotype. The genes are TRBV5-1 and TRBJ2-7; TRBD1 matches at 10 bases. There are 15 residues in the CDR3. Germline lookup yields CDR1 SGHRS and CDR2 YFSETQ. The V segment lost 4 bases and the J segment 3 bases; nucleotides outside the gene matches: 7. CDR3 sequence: CASSDPRDRGYEQYF. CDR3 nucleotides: TGCGCCAGCAGCGATCCCCGGGACAGGGGCTACGAGCAGTACTTC.

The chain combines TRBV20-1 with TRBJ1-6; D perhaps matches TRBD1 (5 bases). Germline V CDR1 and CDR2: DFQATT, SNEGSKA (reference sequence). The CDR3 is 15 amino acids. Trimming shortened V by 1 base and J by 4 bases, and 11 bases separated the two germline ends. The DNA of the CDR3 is TGCAGTGCTAGAGCCTTCGGACAATATAATTCACCCCTCCACTTT. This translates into CSARAFGQYNSPLHF.

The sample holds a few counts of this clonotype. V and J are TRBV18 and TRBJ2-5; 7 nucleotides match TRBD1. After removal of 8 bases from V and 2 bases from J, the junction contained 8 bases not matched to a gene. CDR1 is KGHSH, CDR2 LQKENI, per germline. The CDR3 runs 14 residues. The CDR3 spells CASRSRTGQETQYF. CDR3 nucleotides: TGTGCCAGCCGCTCCCGGACAGGACAAGAGACCCAGTACTTC.

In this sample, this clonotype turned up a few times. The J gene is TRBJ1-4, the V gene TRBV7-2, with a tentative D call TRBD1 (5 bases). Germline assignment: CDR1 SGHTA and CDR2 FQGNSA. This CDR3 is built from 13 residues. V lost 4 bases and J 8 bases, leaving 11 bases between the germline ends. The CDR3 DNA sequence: TGTGCCAGCAGCTCCGGGACCAAGGAAAAACTGTTTTTT. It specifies CASSSGTKEKLFF. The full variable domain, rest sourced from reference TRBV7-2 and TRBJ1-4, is GAGVSQSPSNKVTEKGKDVELRCDPISGHTALYWYRQSLGQGLEFLIYFQGNSAPDKSGLPSDRFSAERTGGSVSTLTIQRTQQEDSAVYLCASSSGTKEKLFFGSGTQLSVL.

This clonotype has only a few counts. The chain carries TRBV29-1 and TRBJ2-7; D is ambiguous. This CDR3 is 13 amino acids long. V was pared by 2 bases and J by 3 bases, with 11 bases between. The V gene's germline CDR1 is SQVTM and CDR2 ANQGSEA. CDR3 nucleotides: TGCAGCGTTGAAATCGCTGGCGACTACGAGCAGTACTTC. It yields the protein CSVEIAGDYEQYF.

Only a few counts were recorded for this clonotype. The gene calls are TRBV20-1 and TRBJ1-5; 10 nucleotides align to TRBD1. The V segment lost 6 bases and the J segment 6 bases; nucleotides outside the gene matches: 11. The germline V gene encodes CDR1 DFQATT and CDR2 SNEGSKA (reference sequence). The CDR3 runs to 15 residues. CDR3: CSAGTGTGVPQPQHF. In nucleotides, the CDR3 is TGCAGTGCAGGAACCGGGACAGGGGTCCCTCAGCCCCAGCATTTT.

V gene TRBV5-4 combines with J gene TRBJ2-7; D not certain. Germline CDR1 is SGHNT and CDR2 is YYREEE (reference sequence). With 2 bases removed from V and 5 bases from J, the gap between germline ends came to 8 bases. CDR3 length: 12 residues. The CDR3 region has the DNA TGTGCCAGCAGCTTTGGGCACGACGAGCAGTACTTC. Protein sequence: CASSFGHDEQYF.

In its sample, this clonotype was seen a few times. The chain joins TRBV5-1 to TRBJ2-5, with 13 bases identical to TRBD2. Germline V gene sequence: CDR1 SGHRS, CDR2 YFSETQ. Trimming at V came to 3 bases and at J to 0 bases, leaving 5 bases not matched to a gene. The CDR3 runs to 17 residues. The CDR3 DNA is TGCGCCAGCAGCTGGACTAGCGGGAGAGAGTACCAAGAGACCCAGTACTTC. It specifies CASSWTSGREYQETQYF.

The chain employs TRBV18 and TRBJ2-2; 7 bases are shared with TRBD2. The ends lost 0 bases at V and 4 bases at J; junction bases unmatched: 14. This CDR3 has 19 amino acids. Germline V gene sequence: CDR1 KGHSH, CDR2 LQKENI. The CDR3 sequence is CASSPPLSWRESGTGELFF. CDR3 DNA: TGTGCCAGCTCACCACCGCTCTCCTGGCGGGAGTCGGGCACCGGGGAGCTGTTTTTT.

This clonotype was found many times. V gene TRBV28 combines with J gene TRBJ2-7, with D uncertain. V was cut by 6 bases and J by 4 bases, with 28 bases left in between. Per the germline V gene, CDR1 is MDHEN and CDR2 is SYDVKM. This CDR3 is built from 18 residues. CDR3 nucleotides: TGTGCCAGCAGCCCAAACGGCGGCCCCCCCTCGAAAGCTTACGAGCAGTACTTC. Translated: CASSPNGGPPSKAYEQYF.

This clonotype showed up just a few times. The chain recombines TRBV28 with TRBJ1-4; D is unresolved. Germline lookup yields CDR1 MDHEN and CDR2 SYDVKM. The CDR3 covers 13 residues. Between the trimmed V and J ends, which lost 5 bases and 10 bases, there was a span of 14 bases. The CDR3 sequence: CASSGPSEVKLFF. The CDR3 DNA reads TGTGCCAGCAGTGGGCCTTCAGAGGTAAAACTGTTTTTT.

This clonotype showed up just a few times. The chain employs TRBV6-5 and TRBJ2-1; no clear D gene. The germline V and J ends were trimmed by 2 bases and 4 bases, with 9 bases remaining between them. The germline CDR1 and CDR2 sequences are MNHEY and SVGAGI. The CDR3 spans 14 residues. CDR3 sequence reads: CASSYQALYNEQFF. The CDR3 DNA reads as TGTGCCAGCAGTTACCAGGCCCTATACAATGAGCAGTTCTTC.

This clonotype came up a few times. CDR3 protein: CASSLYLGQPLGNQETQYF. CDR3 in DNA: TGTGCCAGCAGCTTATATCTCGGCCAGCCCCTAGGTAACCAAGAGACCCAGTACTTC. The chain employs TRBV11-1 and TRBJ2-5; D not resolved. The germline CDR1 and CDR2 sequences are SGHAT and FQDESV (reference sequence). Trimming took off 2 bases at V and 0 bases at J, with 22 bases between the two ends. CDR3 length: 19 amino acids.

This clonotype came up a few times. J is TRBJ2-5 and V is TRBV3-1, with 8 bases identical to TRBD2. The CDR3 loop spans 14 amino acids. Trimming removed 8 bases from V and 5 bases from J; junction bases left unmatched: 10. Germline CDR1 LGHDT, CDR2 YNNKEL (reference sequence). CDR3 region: CASGSGGGSETQYF. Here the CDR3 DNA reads TGTGCCAGCGGGAGCGGGGGTGGGTCGGAGACCCAGTACTTC.

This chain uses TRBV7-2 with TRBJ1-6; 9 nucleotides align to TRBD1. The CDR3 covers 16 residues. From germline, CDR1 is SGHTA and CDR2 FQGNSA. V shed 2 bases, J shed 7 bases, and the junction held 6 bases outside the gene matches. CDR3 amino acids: CASSLRGGQGNSPLHF. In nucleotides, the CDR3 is TGTGCCAGCAGCTTAAGGGGGGGACAGGGAAATTCACCCCTCCACTTT.

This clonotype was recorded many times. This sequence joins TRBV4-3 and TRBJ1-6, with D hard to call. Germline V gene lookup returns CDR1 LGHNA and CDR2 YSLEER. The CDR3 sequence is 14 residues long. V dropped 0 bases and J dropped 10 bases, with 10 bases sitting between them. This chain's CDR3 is CASSQDTGGSPLHF. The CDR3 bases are TGCGCCAGCAGCCAAGATACGGGCGGGTCACCCCTCCACTTT.

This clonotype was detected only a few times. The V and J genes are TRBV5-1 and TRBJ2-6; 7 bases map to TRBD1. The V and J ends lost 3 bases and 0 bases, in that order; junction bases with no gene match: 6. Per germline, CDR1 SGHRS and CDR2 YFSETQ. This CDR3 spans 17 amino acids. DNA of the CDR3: TGCGCCAGCAGCTCGGGACAGCCTTACTCTGGGGCCAACGTCCTGACTTTC. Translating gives CASSSGQPYSGANVLTF.

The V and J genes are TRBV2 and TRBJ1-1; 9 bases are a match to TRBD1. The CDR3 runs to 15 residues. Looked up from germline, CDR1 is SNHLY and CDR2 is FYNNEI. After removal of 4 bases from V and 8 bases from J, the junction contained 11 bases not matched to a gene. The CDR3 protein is CASSAGQGEGREAFF. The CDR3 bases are TGTGCCAGCAGTGCGGGACAGGGAGAGGGGAGGGAAGCTTTCTTT.

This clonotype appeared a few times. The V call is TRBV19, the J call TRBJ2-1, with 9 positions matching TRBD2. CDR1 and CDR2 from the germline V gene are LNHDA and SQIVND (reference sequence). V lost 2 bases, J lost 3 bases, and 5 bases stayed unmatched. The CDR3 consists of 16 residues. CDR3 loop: CASSIRASGNYNEQFF. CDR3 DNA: TGTGCCAGTAGTATAAGGGCTAGCGGGAACTACAATGAGCAGTTCTTC.

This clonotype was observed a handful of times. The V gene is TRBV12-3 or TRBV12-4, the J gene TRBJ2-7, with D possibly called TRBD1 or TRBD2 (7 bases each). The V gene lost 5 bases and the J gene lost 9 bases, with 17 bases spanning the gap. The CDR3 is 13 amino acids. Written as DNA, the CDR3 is TGTGCCAGCAGTGATAGACAGGGAGGGTGGCAGTACTTC. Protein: CASSDRQGGWQYF.

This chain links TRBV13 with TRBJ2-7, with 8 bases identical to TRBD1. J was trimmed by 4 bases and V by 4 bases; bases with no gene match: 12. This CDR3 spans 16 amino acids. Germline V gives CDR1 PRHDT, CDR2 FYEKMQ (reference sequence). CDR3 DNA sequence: TGTGCCAGCAGCTCCGGGACAGGCTTTTTGGGGTACGAGCAGTACTTC. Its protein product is CASSSGTGFLGYEQYF.

CDR3 residues: CASSYSTSGFYNEQFF. CDR3 DNA: TGTGCCAGCAGTTACTCGACTAGCGGATTTTACAATGAGCAGTTCTTC. The chain uses TRBV6-2 or TRBV6-3 and TRBJ2-1; 9 nucleotides match TRBD2. The germline gives CDR1 MNHEY, CDR2 SVGEGT. This CDR3 spans 16 amino acids. Trimming cost V 0 bases and J 4 bases; bases outside gene matches: 4.

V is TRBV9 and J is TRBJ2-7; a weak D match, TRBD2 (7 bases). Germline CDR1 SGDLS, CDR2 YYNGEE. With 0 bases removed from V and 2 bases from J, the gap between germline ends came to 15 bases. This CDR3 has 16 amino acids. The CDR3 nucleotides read TGTGCCAGCAGCGTAGGGGGGGGACAAGGAGCCTACGAGCAGTACTTC. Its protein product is CASSVGGGQGAYEQYF.

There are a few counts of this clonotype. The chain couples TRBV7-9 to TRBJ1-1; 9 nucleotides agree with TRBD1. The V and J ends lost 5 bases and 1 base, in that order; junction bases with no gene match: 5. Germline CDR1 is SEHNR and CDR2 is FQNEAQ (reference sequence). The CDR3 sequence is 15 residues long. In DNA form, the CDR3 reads TGTGCCAGCAGCCGACGACAGGGGGGGAACACTGAAGCTTTCTTT. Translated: CASSRRQGGNTEAFF.

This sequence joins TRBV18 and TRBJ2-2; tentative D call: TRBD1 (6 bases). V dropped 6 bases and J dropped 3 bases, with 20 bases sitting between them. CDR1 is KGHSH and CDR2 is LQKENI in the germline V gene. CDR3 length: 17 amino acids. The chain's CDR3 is CASSPRTGSTDTGELFF. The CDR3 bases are TGTGCCAGCTCTCCGCGTACAGGGAGTACGGACACCGGGGAGCTGTTTTTT.

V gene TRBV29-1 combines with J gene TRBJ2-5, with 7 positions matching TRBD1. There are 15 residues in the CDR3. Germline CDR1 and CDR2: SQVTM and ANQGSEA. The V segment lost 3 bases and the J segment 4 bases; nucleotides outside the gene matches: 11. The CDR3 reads CSVDLGRGLGETQYF. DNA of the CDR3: TGCAGCGTTGACCTCGGCAGGGGGTTGGGAGAGACCCAGTACTTC.